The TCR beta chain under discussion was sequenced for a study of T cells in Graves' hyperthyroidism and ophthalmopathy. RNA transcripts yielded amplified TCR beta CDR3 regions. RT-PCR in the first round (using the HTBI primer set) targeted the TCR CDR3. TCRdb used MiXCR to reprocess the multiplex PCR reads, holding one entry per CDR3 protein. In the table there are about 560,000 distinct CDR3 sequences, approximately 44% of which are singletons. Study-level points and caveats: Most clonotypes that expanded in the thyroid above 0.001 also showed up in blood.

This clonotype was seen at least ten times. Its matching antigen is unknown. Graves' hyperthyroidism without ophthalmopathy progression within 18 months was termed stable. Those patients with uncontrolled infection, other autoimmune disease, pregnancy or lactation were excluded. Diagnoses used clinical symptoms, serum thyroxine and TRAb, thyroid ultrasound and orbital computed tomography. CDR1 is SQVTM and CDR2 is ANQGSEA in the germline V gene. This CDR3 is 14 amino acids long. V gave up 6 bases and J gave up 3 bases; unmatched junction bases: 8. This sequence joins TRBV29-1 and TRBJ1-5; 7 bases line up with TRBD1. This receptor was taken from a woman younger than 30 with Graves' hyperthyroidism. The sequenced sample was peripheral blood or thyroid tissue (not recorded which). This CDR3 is CSVGTGVDNQPQHF. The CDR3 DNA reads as TGCAGCGTCGGAACAGGGGTTGACAATCAGCCCCAGCATTTT.